The 21 T cell receptor beta chains in this list originate from one sample, sequenced in a study of blood T cell repertoires in COVID-19. Profiling relied on immunoSEQ multiplex PCR, and the TCRdb table lists in-frame clones only, not all of them. The sample contains 350,000 or so clones, 80% to 90% of which appear only once. Specimen: PBMCs or T cells enriched from blood (not recorded which). Source of these receptors: a woman aged 40-49 years with acute COVID-19.

This chain connects TRBV27 to TRBJ2-7; 12 bases are a match to TRBD2. V lost 7 bases to trimming and J lost 2 bases; unmatched junction nucleotides: 3. Germline V CDR1 and CDR2: MNHEY, SMNVEV (reference sequence). This CDR3 is 14 amino acids long. In DNA, the CDR3 is TGTGCCAGCATCCGACTAGCGGGGGCCTACGAGCAGTACTTC. Its protein is CASIRLAGAYEQYF.

For this clone: The identical CDR3 is also encoded by other nucleotide sequences in the sample. This chain connects TRBV9 to TRBJ2-3, with D maybe TRBD1 (5 bases). V lost 0 bases and J lost 1, with 6 bases in between. This CDR3 has 14 residues. Germline CDR1 SGDLS, CDR2 YYNGEE. The CDR3 protein is CASSVVGGTDTQYF. The CDR3, as DNA: TGTGCCAGCAGCGTAGTAGGGGGCACAGATACGCAGTATTTT.

The chain employs TRBV19 and TRBJ2-6; 8 nucleotides match TRBD1. V was clipped by 8 bases and J by 0 bases; unmatched bases: 9. The CDR3 is 17 residues long. CDR1 and CDR2 (germline): LNHDA, SQIVND (reference sequence). CDR3 sequence (DNA): TGTGCCAGTGGAGGACAGGGCGCCTCCTCTGGGGCCAACGTCCTGACTTTC. Its protein product is CASGGQGASSGANVLTF.

This chain uses TRBV19 with TRBJ2-7, with 9 positions matching TRBD1. The junction had 10 bases not matched to a gene; V was cut back by 6 bases and J by 4 bases. Germline values: CDR1 LNHDA, CDR2 SQIVND (reference sequence). The CDR3 contains 15 residues. The CDR3 loop reads CASRIAGTGIYEQYF. Here the CDR3 DNA reads TGTGCCAGTAGAATCGCCGGGACAGGGATTTACGAGCAGTACTTC.

This clone came up once. The chain is built from TRBV28 and TRBJ1-2; maybe TRBD1 (6 bases). There are 12 residues in the CDR3. Germline V gene lookup returns CDR1 MDHEN and CDR2 SYDVKM. V was pared by 7 bases and J by 6 bases, with 12 bases between. The DNA for the CDR3 is TGTGCCAGCACCAGGACAGTAAATGGCTACACCTTC. This gives the protein CASTRTVNGYTF.

This chain joins TRBV19 and TRBJ1-1; 9 nucleotides agree with TRBD1. V lost 3 bases to trimming and J lost 0 bases; unmatched junction nucleotides: 5. Germline CDR1 is LNHDA and CDR2 is SQIVND (reference sequence). The CDR3 is made up of 16 amino acids. Written as DNA, the CDR3 is TGTGCCAGTAGTATGGGCCGGGACAGGGTGAACACTGAAGCTTTCTTT. It codes for CASSMGRDRVNTEAFF.

The chain recombines TRBV6-2 or TRBV6-3 with TRBJ1-5, with 8 bases identical to TRBD1. This CDR3 is 16 amino acids long. With 5 bases clipped from V and 2 bases from J, the junction kept 8 bases outside the gene matches. Germline V gene data show CDR1 as MNHEY and CDR2 as SVGEGT. CDR3 DNA sequence: TGTGCCAGCAGTCTAGACAGGGGATGGGGCAATCAGCCCCAGCATTTT. This gives the protein CASSLDRGWGNQPQHF.

The chain couples TRBV13 to TRBJ2-6; D is uncertain. The ends were cut back, 3 bases at V and 1 base at J, with 4 bases in the middle. Germline-derived CDR1 and CDR2 are PRHDT and FYEKMQ (reference sequence). CDR3 size: 14 residues. The CDR3 protein is CASSLSSGANVLTF. CDR3 bases: TGTGCCAGCAGCTTGTCTTCTGGGGCCAACGTCCTGACTTTC.

The V call is TRBV3-1 (or the pseudogene TRBV3-2), the J call TRBJ1-6, with 10 positions matching TRBD1. Germline V gene sequence: CDR1 LGHDT, CDR2 YNNKEL (reference sequence). This CDR3 has 15 residues. J was trimmed by 9 bases and V by 2 bases; bases with no gene match: 4. This CDR3 reads CASSQPGQGTSPLHF. CDR3 in DNA: TGTGCCAGCAGCCAACCGGGACAGGGGACTTCACCCCTCCACTTT.

The chain links TRBV9 to TRBJ2-1; TRBD2 matches at 13 bases. The CDR3 is made up of 15 amino acids. V shed 4 bases and J 10 bases; nucleotides not matched to a gene: 8. Germline V gene data show CDR1 as SGDLS and CDR2 as YYNGEE. The CDR3 region has the DNA TGTGCCAGCAGCCGGACTAGCGGGGGAGGAGCAGAGCAGTTCTTC. It specifies CASSRTSGGGAEQFF. The whole variable domain, filled in from reference TRBV9 and TRBJ2-1, reads DSGVTQTPKHLITATGQRVTLRCSPRSGDLSVYWYQQSLDQGLQFLIQYYNGEERAKGNILERFSAQQFPDLHSELNLSSLELGDSALYFCASSRTSGGGAEQFFGPGTRLTVL.

The chain joins TRBV7-6 to TRBJ1-3; D possibly corresponds to TRBD1 (6 bases). The V gene lost 0 bases and the J gene lost 3 bases, with 12 bases spanning the gap. Germline V gene lookup returns CDR1 SGHVS and CDR2 FNYEAQ. This CDR3 has 16 amino acids. In DNA, the CDR3 is TGTGCCAGCAGCTTAGCGCGGACAGCGATTGGAAACACCATATATTTT. Its protein product is CASSLARTAIGNTIYF.

The gene calls are TRBV5-1 and TRBJ1-2; TRBD1 aligns across 9 bases. Germline V gene lookup returns CDR1 SGHRS and CDR2 YFSETQ. The V and J ends lost 0 bases and 7 bases, in that order; junction bases with no gene match: 7. The CDR3 spans 15 residues. For the CDR3, the DNA is TGCGCCAGCAGCTTGGACAGGGGGCATATTGGTGGCTACACCTTC. It is translated as CASSLDRGHIGGYTF.

The V gene is TRBV7-9, the J gene TRBJ1-5; tentative D call: TRBD1 (6 bases). In germline, CDR1 is SEHNR, CDR2 FQNEAQ (reference sequence). The V and J ends lost 1 base and 7 bases respectively, with 17 bases between them. This CDR3 contains 16 residues. As DNA, the CDR3 is TGTGCCAGCAGCTTAGGGCAGGGGCTATCGTGGCAGCCCCAGCATTTT. Residues: CASSLGQGLSWQPQHF.

This rearrangement joins TRBV28 to TRBJ1-1; 10 bases line up with TRBD1. This CDR3 is built from 15 residues. Trimming removed 6 bases from V and 3 bases from J; junction bases left unmatched: 7. Germline assignment: CDR1 MDHEN and CDR2 SYDVKM. Written as DNA, the CDR3 is TGTGCCAGCAGGGGGACAGGGGCGCCCGACACTGAAGCTTTCTTT. This sequence encodes CASRGTGAPDTEAFF.

The genes are TRBV7-2 and TRBJ2-7, with 9 bases aligning to TRBD1. CDR1 and CDR2 (germline): SGHTA, FQGNSA. V dropped 7 bases and J dropped 6; count of bases not matched to a gene: 13. The CDR3 has 15 amino acids. CDR3 nucleotides: TGTGCCAGCACTCTGACCCGGACAGGGGCGCGCGAGCAGTACTTC. Its translation is CASTLTRTGAREQYF.

The chain joins TRBV4-3 to TRBJ1-5, with TRBD1 matching over 9 bases. The CDR3 extends over 16 amino acids. J was trimmed by 4 bases and V by 0 bases; bases with no gene match: 4. The germline V gene encodes CDR1 LGHNA and CDR2 YSLEER. The CDR3 DNA reads as TGCGCCAGCAGCCAAGATGGGACAGGGAGGAATCAGCCCCAGCATTTT. This encodes CASSQDGTGRNQPQHF.

This chain uses TRBV7-8 with TRBJ2-3; D might be TRBD1 (6 bases). This CDR3 has 15 amino acids. The ends were cut back, 1 base at V and 0 bases at J, with 8 bases in the middle. Germline lookup yields CDR1 SGHVS and CDR2 FQNEAQ. As DNA, the CDR3 is TGTGCCAGCAGCTTAGGGACAGCTAGCACAGATACGCAGTATTTT. Translating it yields CASSLGTASTDTQYF.

V and J are TRBV5-8 and TRBJ1-3; D possibly corresponds to TRBD1 (6 bases). The CDR3 totals 14 residues. V was shortened by 5 bases and J by 3 bases, with 12 bases between the two germline ends. Germline assignment: CDR1 SGHTS and CDR2 YDEGEE. The CDR3 protein is CASRNGTYGNTIYF. The CDR3 coding sequence is TGTGCCAGCAGGAACGGGACATATGGAAACACCATATATTTT.

The gene calls are TRBV3-1 (or the pseudogene TRBV3-2) and TRBJ2-1, with 14 bases aligning to TRBD2. V lost 1 base and J lost 4; bases outside the gene matches: 15. This CDR3 contains 21 residues. Germline V gene sequence: CDR1 LGHDT, CDR2 YNNKEL (reference sequence). CDR3 nucleotides: TGTGCCAGCAGCCAAGCTTCCCTACAAAGGACTAGCGGGGGGTTTTACAATGAGCAGTTCTTC. Amino acid sequence: CASSQASLQRTSGGFYNEQFF.

The sample holds one count of this clone. V usage is TRBV19 and J usage is TRBJ1-2; tentatively, D is TRBD1 (5 bases). Germline V gene data show CDR1 as LNHDA and CDR2 as SQIVND (reference sequence). This CDR3 is 13 amino acids long. V was shortened by 3 bases and J by 8 bases, with 13 bases between the two germline ends. CDR3 coding DNA: TGTGCCAGTAGTATCGGTGGGACTTCGGGCTACACCTTC. Translating gives CASSIGGTSGYTF.

The V call is TRBV21-1, the J call TRBJ1-3; the table's D call, TRBD1, has no DNA check behind it. TRBV21-1 is listed as a pseudogene. This CDR3 has 19 amino acids. The CDR3 is CASSKADRREGISGNTIYF. CDR3 nucleotide sequence: TGTGCCAGCAGCAAAGCAGACAGAAGGGAAGGGATCTCTGGAAACACCATATATTTT.